One sample yielded the 18 T cell receptor beta chains listed below, sequenced in a study of CD8 T cells in ankylosing spondylitis. TCRdb re-called the 5' RACE reads with MiXCR, one entry per CDR3 protein. Among almost 250,000 distinct CDR3 sequences listed, 30% to 35% were seen once. The material sequenced was blood, either unsorted or a sorted T cell fraction (not recorded which). The origin of the receptors is a male donor with ankylosing spondylitis or in good health (not recorded which).

The rearrangement uses TRBV10-3 and TRBJ2-3, with 13 bases identical to TRBD2. V dropped 9 bases and J dropped 4; count of bases not matched to a gene: 10. The CDR3 runs 16 residues. Looked up from germline, CDR1 is ENHRY and CDR2 is SYGVKD. CDR3 protein: CAIDPKGTSGADTQYF. In DNA, the CDR3 is TGTGCCATAGATCCAAAGGGGACTAGCGGGGCAGATACGCAGTATTTT.

The CDR3 is CASSLGIIQENTGELFF. In nucleotides, the CDR3 is TGTGCCAGCAGCTTGGGCATTATACAGGAGAACACCGGGGAGCTGTTTTTT. The V call is TRBV7-3, the J call TRBJ2-2; possibly TRBD1 for D (5 bases). The CDR3 extends over 17 amino acids. CDR1 and CDR2 (germline): SGHTA, FQGTGA. V was cut by 3 bases and J by 1 base, with 15 bases left in between.

V is TRBV29-1 and J is TRBJ2-1; no clear D. This CDR3 region has 11 residues. V shed 7 bases and J shed 9 bases, with 13 bases lying between them. CDR1 is SQVTM, CDR2 ANQGSEA, per germline. The CDR3 is CSALYSGEQFF. CDR3 in DNA: TGCAGCGCCCTTTACTCCGGTGAGCAGTTCTTC.

This clonotype was picked up a small number of times. The chain joins TRBV6-1 to TRBJ1-5; D is possibly TRBD1 (6 bases). Germline V gives CDR1 MNHNS, CDR2 SASEGT. CDR3 size: 14 residues. Trimming left V 6 bases short and J 7 bases short, with 16 bases between. The CDR3 sequence: CASSPSQQGQPQHF. DNA for the CDR3: TGTGCCAGCAGCCCTTCCCAACAGGGACAGCCCCAGCATTTT.

For the CDR3, the DNA is TGCAGTGCTGGGGGCCCGTTTACAGATACGCAGTATTTT. It specifies CSAGGPFTDTQYF. The V and J genes are TRBV20-1 and TRBJ2-3, with TRBD1 as a possible D gene (6 bases). This CDR3 is 13 amino acids long. The germline CDR1 and CDR2 sequences are DFQATT and SNEGSKA (reference sequence). V was clipped by 5 bases and J by 3 bases, with 12 bases between them.

The rearrangement links TRBV5-1 to TRBJ2-2; D gene ambiguous. Trimming removed 1 base at V and 4 bases at J, with 11 bases between. The CDR3 totals 15 residues. Germline assignment: CDR1 SGHRS and CDR2 YFSETQ. The CDR3 reads CASSLRTSSTGELFF. The CDR3 DNA follows: TGCGCCAGCAGCTTGAGGACCTCGAGCACCGGGGAGCTGTTTTTT.

CDR3 bases: TGCAGTGCCCCGGGACAGGGGGCTAGAGATACGCAGTATTTT. It codes for CSAPGQGARDTQYF. This chain uses TRBV20-1 with TRBJ2-3; TRBD1 matches at 12 bases. The length of the CDR3 is 14 residues. Germline CDR1 and CDR2: DFQATT and SNEGSKA (reference sequence). The V segment lost 6 bases and the J segment 5 bases; nucleotides outside the gene matches: 6.

V usage is TRBV12-3 or TRBV12-4 and J usage is TRBJ1-2; D call uncertain. V gave up 4 bases and J gave up 7 bases, with 16 bases separating them. The CDR3 has 14 residues. Here the CDR3 DNA reads TGTGCCAGCAGTTCAGCCCCAGAGTCGGCTGGCTACACCTTC. Its translation is CASSSAPESAGYTF.

J is TRBJ2-7 and V is TRBV5-1; no firm D call. The CDR3 sequence is 10 residues long. The germline V gene encodes CDR1 SGHRS and CDR2 YFSETQ. Between the trimmed V and J ends, which lost 7 bases and 4 bases, there was a span of 6 bases. The CDR3 DNA is TGCGCCAGCGACGGATACGAGCAGTACTTC. Amino acid sequence: CASDGYEQYF.

This clonotype came up once. The V call is TRBV14, the J call TRBJ2-3; D remains ambiguous. The CDR3 consists of 15 residues. Trimming removed 0 bases at V and 5 bases at J, with 12 bases between. Per the germline V gene, CDR1 is SGHDN and CDR2 is FVKESK. CDR3 amino acids: CASSQDRRAIDTQYF. In nucleotides, the CDR3 is TGTGCCAGCAGCCAAGATCGGCGAGCGATAGATACGCAGTATTTT.

This clonotype was found many times. V and J are TRBV5-6 and TRBJ1-6, with unresolved D. Germline-derived CDR1 and CDR2 are SGHDT and YYEEEE. The V gene lost 1 base and the J gene lost 5 bases, with 7 bases spanning the gap. The CDR3 extends over 14 amino acids. The chain's CDR3 is CASSLRENNSPLHF. The CDR3 nucleotides are TGTGCCAGCAGCTTGAGGGAGAATAATTCACCCCTCCACTTT. Drawing the rest from reference TRBV5-6 and TRBJ1-6, the complete variable domain is DAGVTQSPTHLIKTRGQQVTLRCSPKSGHDTVSWYQQALGQGPQFIFQYYEEEERQRGNFPDRFSGHQFPNYSSELNVNALLLGDSALYLCASSLRENNSPLHFGNGTRLTVT.

The chain combines TRBV20-1 with TRBJ2-7; no clear D. This CDR3 has 12 amino acids. Germline lookup yields CDR1 DFQATT and CDR2 SNEGSKA (reference sequence). The V end was cut by 5 bases, the J end by 4 bases, with 12 bases between. The CDR3 sequence: CSAHNKDYEQYF. DNA of the CDR3: TGCAGTGCTCACAACAAGGATTACGAGCAGTACTTC.

This rearrangement joins TRBV10-3 to TRBJ2-3; weak D call: TRBD2 (5 bases). V was trimmed by 3 bases and J by 6 bases, leaving 13 bases between them. The germline V gene encodes CDR1 ENHRY and CDR2 SYGVKD. The CDR3 consists of 14 residues. The CDR3 sequence: CAISDMALADTQYF. The CDR3 nucleotides are TGTGCCATCAGTGATATGGCTCTAGCTGATACGCAGTATTTT.

V and J are TRBV20-1 and TRBJ2-7; the match to TRBD1 covers 7 bases. Germline-derived CDR1 and CDR2 are DFQATT and SNEGSKA (reference sequence). The length of the CDR3 is 14 residues. After removal of 0 bases from V and 3 bases from J, the junction contained 5 bases not matched to a gene. CDR3 nucleotide sequence: TGCAGTGCTAGAGATTGGGACAGAGGCTACGAGCAGTACTTC. It is translated as CSARDWDRGYEQYF.

The gene calls are TRBV12-3 or TRBV12-4 and TRBJ2-1; D not certain. This CDR3 has 14 amino acids. Trimming cost V 5 bases and J 0 bases, with 8 bases left between them. This chain's CDR3 is CASSPPLSYNEQFF. CDR3 DNA sequence: TGTGCCAGCAGTCCTCCTCTCTCCTACAATGAGCAGTTCTTC.

The rearrangement links TRBV20-1 to TRBJ2-1; D possibly corresponds to TRBD1 (6 bases). The V end lost 3 bases, the J end lost 4 bases, and 19 bases lay between the germline ends. CDR1 and CDR2 (germline): DFQATT, SNEGSKA (reference sequence). The CDR3 extends over 16 amino acids. CDR3 loop: CSASSQGSTLYNEQFF. DNA for the CDR3: TGCAGTGCTAGTTCCCAGGGGTCTACTTTATACAATGAGCAGTTCTTC.

The sample holds a few counts of this clonotype. The CDR3 DNA is TGCAGTGCTTTGTCGACTAAGTTGGATGAGCAGTTCTTC. It encodes CSALSTKLDEQFF. The genes are TRBV20-1 and TRBJ2-1; perhaps TRBD2 as D (5 bases). CDR3 length: 13 amino acids. Per the germline V gene, CDR1 is DFQATT and CDR2 is SNEGSKA (reference sequence). V was trimmed by 5 bases and J by 8 bases, leaving 16 bases between them.

A few counts support this clonotype. The chain has TRBV20-1 and TRBJ2-2; TRBD2 aligns across 8 bases. Per the germline V gene, CDR1 is DFQATT and CDR2 is SNEGSKA (reference sequence). The ends lost 2 bases at V and 6 bases at J; junction bases unmatched: 11. The CDR3 is 16 residues long. CDR3 in DNA: TGCAGTGCTAGACGGGGGGGACTCCGCGTCGCCGGGGAGCTGTTTTTT. This translates into CSARRGGLRVAGELFF.